The entry below describes one T cell receptor beta chain. As yet, its antigen is unknown. Between the trimmed V and J ends, which lost 6 bases and 3 bases, there was a span of 14 bases. The CDR3 is made up of 14 amino acids. The germline gives CDR1 ENHRY, CDR2 SYGVKD. This sample is part of a study of T cell responses to AZD1222 COVID-19 vaccine. Study-level points and caveats: Without day 14 samples, only post-peak T cell repertoires were studied.

Profiling relied on immunoSEQ multiplex PCR, and the TCRdb table lists in-frame clones only, not all of them. The sample contains some 130,000 clones, approximately 91% of which appear only once. The sample consisted of peripheral blood, taken 28 days after the second AZD1222 dose. The source is an adult who received the AZD1222 COVID-19 vaccine. The rearrangement links TRBV10-3 to TRBJ1-1; D remains ambiguous. The CDR3 region has the DNA TGTGCCATCAGATTCACTAGGGCAGACACTGAAGCTTTCTTT. Encoded protein: CAIRFTRADTEAFF.